The clone carrying this T cell receptor beta chain has at least ten counts. The antigen is unknown. When hyperthyroidism was first diagnosed, the blood sample was taken, preceding any ophthalmopathy symptoms. Isolation of PBMCs was performed on around 9.8 ml fresh peripheral blood. The length of the CDR3 is 14 residues. Germline values: CDR1 SNHLY, CDR2 FYNNEI. The V gene end was trimmed by 3 bases and the J gene end by 5 bases; junction bases not matched to a gene: 4. This sample is part of a study of T cells in Graves' hyperthyroidism and ophthalmopathy. Overall study context: Peripheral blood draws took place at initial diagnosis, ahead of any treatment.

Points from the study as a whole: Progression to ophthalmopathy was predicted a median of 6.5 months early.

The CDR3 regions of TCR beta were amplified from RNA transcripts. First-round RT-PCR of the TCR CDR3 relied on the HTBI primer set. TCRdb re-analysed the multiplex PCR reads in MiXCR, keeping a single row per CDR3 protein. Found here are some 600,000 distinct CDR3 sequences, more than 11% of them singletons; the top ten hold 5% to 7%. Sequencing was done on a sample of blood. This sequence originates from a woman in her 30s with Graves' hyperthyroidism that later progressed to Graves' ophthalmopathy. The gene calls are TRBV2 and TRBJ2-1; 7 bases align to TRBD2. CDR3 sequence reads: CASSESGTDNEQFF. The CDR3 region has the DNA TGTGCCAGCAGTGAGAGCGGGACCGACAATGAGCAGTTCTTC. Together with reference TRBV2 and TRBJ2-1, the CDR3 gives the full variable domain: EPEVTQTPSHQVTQMGQEVILRCVPISNHLYFYWYRQILGQKVEFLVSFYNNEISEKSEIFDDQFSVERPDGSNFTLKIRSTKLEDSAMYFCASSESGTDNEQFFGPGTRLTVL.